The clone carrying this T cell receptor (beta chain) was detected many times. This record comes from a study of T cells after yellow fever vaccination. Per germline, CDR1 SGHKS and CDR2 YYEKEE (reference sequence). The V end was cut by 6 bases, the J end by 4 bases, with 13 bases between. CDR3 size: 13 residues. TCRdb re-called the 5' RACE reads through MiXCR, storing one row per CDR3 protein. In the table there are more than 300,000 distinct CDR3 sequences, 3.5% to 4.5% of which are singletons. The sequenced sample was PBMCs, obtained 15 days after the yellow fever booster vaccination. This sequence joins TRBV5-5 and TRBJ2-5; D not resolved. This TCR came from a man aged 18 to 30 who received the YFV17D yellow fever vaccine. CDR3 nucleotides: TGTGCCAGCATCATGAGTCCGAGAGAGACCCAGTACTTC. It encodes CASIMSPRETQYF.